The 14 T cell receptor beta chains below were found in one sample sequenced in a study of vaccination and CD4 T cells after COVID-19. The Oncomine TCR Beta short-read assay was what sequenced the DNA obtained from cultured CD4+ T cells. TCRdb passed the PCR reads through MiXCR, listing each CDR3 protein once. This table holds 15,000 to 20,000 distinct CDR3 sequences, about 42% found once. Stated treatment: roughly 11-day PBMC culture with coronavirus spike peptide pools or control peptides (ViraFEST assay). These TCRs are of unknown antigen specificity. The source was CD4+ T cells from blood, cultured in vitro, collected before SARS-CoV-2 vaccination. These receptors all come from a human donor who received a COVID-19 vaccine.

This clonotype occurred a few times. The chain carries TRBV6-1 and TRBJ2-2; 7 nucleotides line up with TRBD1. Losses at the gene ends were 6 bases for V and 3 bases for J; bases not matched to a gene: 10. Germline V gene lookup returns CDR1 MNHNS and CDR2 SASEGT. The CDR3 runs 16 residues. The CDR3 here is CASRRNRGWDTGELFF. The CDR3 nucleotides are TGTGCCAGCAGGCGAAACAGGGGCTGGGACACCGGGGAGCTGTTTTTT.

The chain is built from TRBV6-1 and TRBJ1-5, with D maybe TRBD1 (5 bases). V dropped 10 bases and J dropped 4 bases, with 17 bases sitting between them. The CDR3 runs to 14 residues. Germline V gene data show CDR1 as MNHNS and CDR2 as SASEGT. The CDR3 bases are TGTGCCACCGCAATGGGACCGATGAATCAGCCCCAGCATTTT. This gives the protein CATAMGPMNQPQHF.

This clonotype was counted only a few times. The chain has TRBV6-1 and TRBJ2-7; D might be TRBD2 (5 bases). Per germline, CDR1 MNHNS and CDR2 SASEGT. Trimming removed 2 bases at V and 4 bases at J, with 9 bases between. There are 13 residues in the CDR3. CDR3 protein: CASSEIRGYEQYF. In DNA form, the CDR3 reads TGTGCCAGCAGTGAAATCCGGGGATACGAGCAGTACTTC.

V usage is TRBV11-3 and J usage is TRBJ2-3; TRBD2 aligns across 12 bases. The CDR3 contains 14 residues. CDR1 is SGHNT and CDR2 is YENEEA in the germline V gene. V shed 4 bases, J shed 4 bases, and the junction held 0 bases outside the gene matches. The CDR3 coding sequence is TGTGCCAGCAGCTCTAGCGGGGGGGCAGATACGCAGTATTTT. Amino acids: CASSSSGGADTQYF. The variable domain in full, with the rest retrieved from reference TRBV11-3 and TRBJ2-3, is EAGVVQSPRYKIIEKKQPVAFWCNPISGHNTLYWYLQNLGQGPELLIRYENEEAVDDSQLPKDRFSAERLKGVDSTLKIQPAELGDSAVYLCASSSSGGADTQYFGPGTRLTVL.

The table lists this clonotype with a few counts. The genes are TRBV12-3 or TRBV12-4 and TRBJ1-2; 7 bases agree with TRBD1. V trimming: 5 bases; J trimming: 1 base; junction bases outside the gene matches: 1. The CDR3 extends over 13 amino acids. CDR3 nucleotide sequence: TGTGCCAGCAGTGACAGGGATAACTATGGCTACACCTTC. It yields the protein CASSDRDNYGYTF.

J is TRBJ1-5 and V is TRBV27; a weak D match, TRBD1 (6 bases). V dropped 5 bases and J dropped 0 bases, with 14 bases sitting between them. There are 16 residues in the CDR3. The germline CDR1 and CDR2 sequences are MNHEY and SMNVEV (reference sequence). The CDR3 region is CASSPPDRPSNQPQHF. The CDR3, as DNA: TGTGCCAGCAGTCCTCCAGACAGGCCTAGCAATCAGCCCCAGCATTTT.

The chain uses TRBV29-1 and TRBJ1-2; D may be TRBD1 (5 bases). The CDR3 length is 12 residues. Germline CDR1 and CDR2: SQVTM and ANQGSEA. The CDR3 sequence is CSLWGGDYGYTF. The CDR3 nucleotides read TGCAGTCTCTGGGGGGGTGACTATGGCTACACCTTC. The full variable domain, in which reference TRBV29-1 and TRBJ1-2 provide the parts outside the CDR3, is SAVISQKPSRDICQRGTSLTIQCQVDSQVTMMFWYRQQPGQSLTLIATANQGSEATYESGFVIDKFPISRPNLTFSTLTVSNMSPEDSSIYLCSLWGGDYGYTFGSGTRLTVV.

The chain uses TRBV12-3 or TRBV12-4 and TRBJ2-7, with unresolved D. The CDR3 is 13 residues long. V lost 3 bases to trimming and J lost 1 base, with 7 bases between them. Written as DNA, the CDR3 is TGTGCCAGCAGTTTTGAGGATTCCTACGAGCAGTACTTC. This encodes CASSFEDSYEQYF.

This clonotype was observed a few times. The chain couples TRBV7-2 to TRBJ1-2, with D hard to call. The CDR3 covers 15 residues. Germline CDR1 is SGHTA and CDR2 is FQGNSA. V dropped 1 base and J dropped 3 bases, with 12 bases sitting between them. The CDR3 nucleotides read TGTGCCAGCAGCTTAGTCCCCGGAGGTGACTATGGCTACACCTTC. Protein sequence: CASSLVPGGDYGYTF.

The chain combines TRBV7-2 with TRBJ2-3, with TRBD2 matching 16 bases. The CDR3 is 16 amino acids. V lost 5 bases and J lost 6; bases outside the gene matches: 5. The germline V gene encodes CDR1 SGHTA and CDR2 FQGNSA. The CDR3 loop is CASSPGLAGGVDTQYF. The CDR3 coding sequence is TGTGCCAGCAGCCCGGGACTAGCGGGGGGGGTGGATACGCAGTATTTT. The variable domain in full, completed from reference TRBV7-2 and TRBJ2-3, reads GAGVSQSPSNKVTEKGKDVELRCDPISGHTALYWYRQSLGQGLEFLIYFQGNSAPDKSGLPSDRFSAERTGGSVSTLTIQRTQQEDSAVYLCASSPGLAGGVDTQYFGPGTRLTVL.

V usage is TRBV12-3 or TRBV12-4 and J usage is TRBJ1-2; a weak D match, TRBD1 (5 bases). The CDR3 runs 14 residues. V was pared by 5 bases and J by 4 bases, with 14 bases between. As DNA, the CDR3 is TGTGCCAGCAGTCGATCGGGGACTATCTATGGCTACACCTTC. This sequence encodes CASSRSGTIYGYTF.

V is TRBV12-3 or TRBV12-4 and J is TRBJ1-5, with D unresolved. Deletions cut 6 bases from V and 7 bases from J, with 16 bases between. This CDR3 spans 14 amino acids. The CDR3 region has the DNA TGTGCCAGCAGCCCTACGGGAGGAGAGCAGCCCCAGCATTTT. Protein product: CASSPTGGEQPQHF.

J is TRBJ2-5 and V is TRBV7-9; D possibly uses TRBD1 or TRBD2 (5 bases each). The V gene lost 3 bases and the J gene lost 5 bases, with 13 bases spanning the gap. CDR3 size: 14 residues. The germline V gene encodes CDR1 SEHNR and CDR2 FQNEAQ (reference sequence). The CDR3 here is CASSFGTTRETQYF. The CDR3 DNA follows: TGTGCCAGCAGCTTCGGGACCACCCGGGAGACCCAGTACTTC.

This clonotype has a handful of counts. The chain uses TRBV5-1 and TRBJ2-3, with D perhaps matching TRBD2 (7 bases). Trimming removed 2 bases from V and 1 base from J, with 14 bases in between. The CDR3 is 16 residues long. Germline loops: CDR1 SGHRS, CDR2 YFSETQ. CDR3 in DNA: TGCGCCAGCAGCTTCGGGGAGGGGGAAGGCACAGATACGCAGTATTTT. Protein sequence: CASSFGEGEGTDTQYF. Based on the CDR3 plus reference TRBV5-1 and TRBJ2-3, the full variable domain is KAGVTQTPRYLIKTRGQQVTLSCSPISGHRSVSWYQQTPGQGLQFLFEYFSETQRNKGNFPGRFSGRQFSNSRSEMNVSTLELGDSALYLCASSFGEGEGTDTQYFGPGTRLTVL.